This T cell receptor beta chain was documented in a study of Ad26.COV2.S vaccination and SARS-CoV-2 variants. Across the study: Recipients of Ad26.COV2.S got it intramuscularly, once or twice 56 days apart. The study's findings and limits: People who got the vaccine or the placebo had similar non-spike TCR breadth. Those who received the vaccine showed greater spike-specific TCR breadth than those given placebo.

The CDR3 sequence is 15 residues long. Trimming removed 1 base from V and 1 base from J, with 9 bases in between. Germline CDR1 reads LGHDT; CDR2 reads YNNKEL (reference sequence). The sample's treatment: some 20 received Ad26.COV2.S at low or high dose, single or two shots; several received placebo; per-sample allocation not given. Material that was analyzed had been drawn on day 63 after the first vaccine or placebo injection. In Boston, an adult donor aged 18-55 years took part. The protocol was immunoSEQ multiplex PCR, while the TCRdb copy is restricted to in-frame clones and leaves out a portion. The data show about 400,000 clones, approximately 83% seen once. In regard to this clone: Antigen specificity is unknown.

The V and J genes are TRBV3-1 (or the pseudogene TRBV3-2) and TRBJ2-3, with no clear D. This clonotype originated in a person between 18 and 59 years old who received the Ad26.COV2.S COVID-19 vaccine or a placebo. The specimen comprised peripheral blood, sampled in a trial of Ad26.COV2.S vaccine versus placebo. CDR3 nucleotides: TGTGCCAGCAGCCAAGTTCGACCACGCACAGATACGCAGTATTTT. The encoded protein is CASSQVRPRTDTQYF.